This TCR beta chain was documented in a study of blood T cell repertoires in COVID-19. Study overall: The United States, Italy and Spain supplied acute and convalescent COVID-19 samples. T cells, B-cell-depleted T cells, or PBMCs provided the cDNA or gDNA that served as material.

Deletions cut 4 bases from V and 0 bases from J, with 6 bases between. The CDR3 has 14 amino acids. CDR1 SNHLY and CDR2 FYNNEI come from the germline V gene. TCRdb keeps only in-frame clones here, not all; method: immunoSEQ multiplex PCR. The sample contains almost 350,000 clones, 85% to 90% of which appear only once. Cohorts were assigned according to the clinical history that participants reported. This sequence was found in a woman aged 30 to 39 who had been exposed to COVID-19. This rearrangement joins TRBV2 to TRBJ1-4; no clear D. Sequencing was done on a sample of PBMCs or T cells enriched from blood (not recorded which). This CDR3 reads CASSGTATNEKLFF. The CDR3 region has the DNA TGTGCCAGCAGTGGGACTGCAACTAATGAAAAACTGTTTTTT.